The text below deals with one TCR beta chain. What it binds is unknown. This specimen comes from a study of cytomegalovirus exposure and HLA in healthy donors. Overall study context: Among the approximately 400 genotyped donors, about 81% were placed in the Caucasian-associated ancestry cluster.

CDR3 length: 13 amino acids. Germline lookup yields CDR1 SGHTA and CDR2 FQGNSA. J lost 10 bases, V lost 1 base, and 3 bases had no gene match. Both 60 Vbeta primers and 13 Jbeta primers went into the PCR. Generated by immunoSEQ multiplex PCR, the TCRdb table keeps only in-frame clones and is missing some. This sample yields 130,000 to 150,000 clones, of which over 75% are seen a single time; 1.5% to 2% belongs to the top ten. Overall study results and limits: Being indistinguishable, some V segments were excluded, TRBV6-2 and TRBV6-3 among them. Trimming of TCR beta V- and J-genes showed a link, identified in a later analysis, to a missense DCLRE1C variant.

The sequence came from a woman aged 30 to 39 in good health and CMV-seronegative. Sample: PBMCs. The V gene is TRBV7-2, the J gene TRBJ2-1, with TRBD2 matching 8 bases. The CDR3 sequence: CASSLVSGKEQFF. Written as DNA, the CDR3 is TGTGCCAGCAGCTTAGTTAGCGGGAAAGAGCAGTTCTTC.